The clone carrying this T cell receptor beta chain was seen only a few times. Assay used: immunoSEQ multiplex PCR; TCRdb lists only in-frame clones, some missing. The table lists some 70,000 clones, approximately 90% of them singletons, with 6.7% in the top ten. The data originate from a study of blood T cell repertoires in COVID-19. Looking at the study overall: The analysed material was cDNA or gDNA that came from T cells, B-cell-depleted T cells, or PBMCs.

Germline-derived CDR1 and CDR2 are GTSNPN and SVGIG (reference sequence). V was pared by 2 bases and J by 5 bases, with 13 bases between. This CDR3 has 15 residues. J is TRBJ1-6 and V is TRBV30, with D tentatively TRBD1 (5 bases). What was sequenced was peripheral blood. The receptor was derived from a woman over 75 with active COVID-19. The chain's CDR3 is CAWSKGQGNNSPLHF. Written as DNA, the CDR3 is TGTGCCTGGAGTAAGGGCCAGGGAAATAATTCACCCCTCCACTTT.